The 8 T cell receptor beta chains below all came from one sample that was sequenced in a study of neurological immune-mediated disorders. Each CDR3 protein is one row after TCRdb ran MiXCR on the 5' RACE reads. In the table there are about 79,000 distinct CDR3 sequences, roughly 15% of which are singletons. Sequencing was carried out using PBMCs. The receptors shown here come from a woman aged 50 to 60 in good health.

This chain joins TRBV5-1 and TRBJ2-5; no definite D call. With 2 bases removed from V and 5 bases from J, the gap between germline ends came to 7 bases. The CDR3 is made up of 12 amino acids. Germline V gene lookup returns CDR1 SGHRS and CDR2 YFSETQ. The CDR3 sequence is CASSFPGETQYF. In DNA, the CDR3 is TGCGCCAGCAGCTTCCCCGGGGAGACCCAGTACTTC.

There are many counts of this clonotype. The V and J genes are TRBV20-1 and TRBJ2-7, with 9 bases that match TRBD1. Trimming at V came to 3 bases and at J to 4 bases, leaving 7 bases not matched to a gene. The CDR3 consists of 14 residues. Per the germline V gene, CDR1 is DFQATT and CDR2 is SNEGSKA (reference sequence). CDR3 nucleotide sequence: TGCAGTGCTAGGGACAGGGGTAAACTGTACGAGCAGTACTTC. Translation: CSARDRGKLYEQYF.

This clonotype was counted at least ten times. The J gene is TRBJ2-3, the V gene TRBV28; no firm D call. The germline V and J ends were trimmed by 2 bases and 6 bases, with 12 bases remaining between them. Germline lookup yields CDR1 MDHEN and CDR2 SYDVKM. This CDR3 is 14 amino acids long. This CDR3 is CASSLRSLWDTQYF. As DNA, the CDR3 is TGTGCCAGCAGTTTAAGGAGCCTGTGGGATACGCAGTATTTT.

This clonotype was seen more than once but under ten times. This chain links TRBV7-2 with TRBJ2-7, with D hard to call. This CDR3 spans 12 amino acids. Germline V gene data show CDR1 as SGHTA and CDR2 as FQGNSA. V was shortened by 8 bases and J by 7 bases, with 15 bases between the two germline ends. CDR3 nucleotides: TGTGCCAGCGGAGAACGTAGATGGGAGCAGTACTTC. The encoded protein is CASGERRWEQYF.

This clonotype was counted ten times or more. The V gene is TRBV7-9, the J gene TRBJ1-2; D is unresolved. Germline loops: CDR1 SEHNR, CDR2 FQNEAQ (reference sequence). This CDR3 is 12 amino acids long. Deletions cut 3 bases from V and 13 bases from J, with 15 bases between. The CDR3: CASSLGTRHRTF. The CDR3 DNA sequence: TGTGCCAGCAGCTTGGGTACCCGACACCGCACCTTC.

This clonotype was recorded many times. This chain uses TRBV5-1 with TRBJ2-7, with 13 nucleotides matching TRBD2. The V gene's germline CDR1 is SGHRS and CDR2 YFSETQ. The CDR3 loop spans 15 amino acids. Unmatched junction bases numbered 7, after V lost 4 bases and J lost 6 bases. CDR3 region: CASSRTSGSPIEQYF. The CDR3 nucleotides read TGCGCCAGCAGCAGGACTAGCGGGAGTCCAATCGAGCAGTACTTC.

V is TRBV20-1 and J is TRBJ2-1, with D possibly being TRBD2 (5 bases). The CDR3 contains 13 residues. V lost 3 bases to trimming and J lost 9 bases, with 15 bases between them. CDR1 and CDR2 (germline): DFQATT, SNEGSKA (reference sequence). CDR3 DNA sequence: TGCAGTGCTAGCGGACTGGTGAGGGTTGAGCAGTTCTTC. Encoded protein: CSASGLVRVEQFF.

This clonotype has more than one count but fewer than ten. The chain joins TRBV20-1 to TRBJ2-7; 7 nucleotides match TRBD1. V lost 4 bases and J lost 3; bases outside the gene matches: 3. CDR3 length: 12 amino acids. CDR1 and CDR2 (germline): DFQATT, SNEGSKA (reference sequence). CDR3 in amino acids: CSAKTGLYEQYF. CDR3 nucleotide sequence: TGCAGTGCTAAGACAGGGCTCTACGAGCAGTACTTC.